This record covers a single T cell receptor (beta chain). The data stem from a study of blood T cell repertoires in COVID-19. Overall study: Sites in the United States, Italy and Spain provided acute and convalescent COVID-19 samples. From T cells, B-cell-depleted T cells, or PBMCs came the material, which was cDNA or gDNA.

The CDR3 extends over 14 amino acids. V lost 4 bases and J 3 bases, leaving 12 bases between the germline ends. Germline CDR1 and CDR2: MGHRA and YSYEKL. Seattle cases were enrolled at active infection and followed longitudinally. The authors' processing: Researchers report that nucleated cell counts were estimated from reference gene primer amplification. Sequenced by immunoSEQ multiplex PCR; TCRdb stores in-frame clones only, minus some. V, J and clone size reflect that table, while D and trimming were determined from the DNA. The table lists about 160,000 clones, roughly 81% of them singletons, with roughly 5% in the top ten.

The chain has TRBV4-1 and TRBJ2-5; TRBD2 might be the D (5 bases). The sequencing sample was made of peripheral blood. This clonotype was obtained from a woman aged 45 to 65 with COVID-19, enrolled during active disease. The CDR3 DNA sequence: TGCGCCAGCAGCCCCTACCTAGCAAAAGAGACCCAGTACTTC. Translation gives CASSPYLAKETQYF.